The following is a T cell receptor beta chain sequence with its context. Its target antigen remains unknown. The input lacks base qualities; no much larger clone sits a single base away. Library preparation was by 5' RACE. Reads for this sample came from an Illumina HiSeq 2500. A second PCR of roughly 7 to 11 cycles was performed with a sample-barcoded 5' primer and a J-beta primer mix. Each TCR beta cDNA molecule received a unique molecular identifier from a template-switch 5' adaptor carrying 12 random nucleotides. Each sample yielded at least 3 million CDR3-containing paired-end reads. The Mint cDNA synthesis kit, primed by a TRBC-specific oligonucleotide, was used to synthesize first-strand cDNA from all RNA. Following uracil-DNA glycosylase treatment, a first 18-cycle PCR with universal primers M1SS and BC2_uni_R was performed on all cDNA. From the authors' description of their analysis: Each sample was normalized by randomly selecting 1 million high-quality reads, each carrying a distinct molecular identifier. Instead of being binned into consensus sequences, reads that shared molecular identifiers were thrown out. MiTCR, run with a Q25 quality threshold and the strictest error-elimination algorithm, handled CDR3 identification, clonotype clustering and error correction. A nonparametric unseen species model with Euler transformation was used to estimate a lower bound on total TCR beta diversity. The public reads were run again by TCRdb, first through fastp at Q25 and then through MiXCR, and only productive beta chains were kept. Entries that share a CDR3 protein sequence are merged under the most common genes and DNA. For this entry, the V and J calls and clone size follow TCRdb and not the study's own pipeline. The sample table records about a million distinct CDR3 sequences; roughly 52% of these occur just once. The leading ten clones occupy around an eighth of the sample.

Systemically healthy Caucasian individuals from Russia, approximately 39 in total and aged 6 to 90 years, were included as donors. Roughly 11 milliliters of peripheral blood were drawn from each donor into EDTA-treated Vacutainer tubes. PBMCs were isolated by Ficoll-Paque density-gradient centrifugation, with at least 7 million obtained per sample. Trizol reagent was used to extract total RNA from PBMCs, with at least 6 micrograms per sample. Naive CD45RAhigh/CD27high T cell percentages were measured by flow cytometry on a PBMC aliquot from every donor. This entry is derived from a study of blood T cells in healthy people across ages (dated by TCRdb to the mid-2010s). With regard to the full study: In model experiments, roughly one uniquely barcoded TCR beta cDNA molecule per two T cells was captured by template switching. Four age groups were formed from the donors: young (average approximately 15 years), middle-aged (approximately 40), aged (approximately 60) and long-lived (roughly 81). To avoid experimental bias, donors of different ages were spread randomly across the sequencing lanes. To track age-related changes in TCR beta repertoire diversity, the study relied on deep sequencing normalized with unique cDNA molecular identifiers. Using the same blood draw, the study looked at two additional independent replicas of 1 million unique cDNA reads for two donors, one aged 18 to 30 and the other aged 80 or older. Paper-wide results and their limitations: Estimates of total diversity based on one million sequenced T cells were regarded as lower bounds and as underestimates. Compared with the aged group, the long-lived group had more naive CD4+ T cells, fewer expanded clones and increased TCR diversity, a pattern suggesting age selection. Observed TCR beta diversity correlated strongly with the percentage of naive T cells measured by flow cytometry. As age increased, observed TCR beta diversity per million T cells dropped in a roughly linear way, and a significant reduction was already evident by age about 40. The CMV infection status of donors was not known, potentially confounding age-related changes in expanded clonotypes. Conclusive comparison of naive and antigen-experienced compartments was prevented by the profiling of bulk unsorted PBMCs.

The CDR3 holds 15 amino acids from the cysteine to the phenylalanine. The only DNA kept is the CDR3, 45 bases in frame from the first base. V sheds 5 bases and J sheds 6 bases, leaving 17 bases between their ends. Sequencing used blood. This receptor was obtained from a man aged 30 to 39 in good health. Recombination joined TRBV12-3 or TRBV12-4 with TRBJ2-1; TRBD1 is perhaps the D gene, given 6 matching bases. The base sequence is TGTGCCAGCAGTCCCGGTGTCGAGGGGGTCAATGAGCAGTTCTTC. Its product reads: CASSPGVEGVNEQFF.